A selection of T cell receptor beta chains follows, all from one sample in a study of shared clonotypes between healthy human individuals. This table comes from immunoSEQ multiplex PCR, and its TCRdb copy is limited to in-frame clones, with some not included. The data contain around 940,000 clones, roughly 72% of them singletons. Sequencing was done on a sample of memory CD4+ T cells sorted from blood. These TCRs come from a young man in good health. CDR3s include the opening cysteine and the closing phenylalanine or tryptophan. D genes are given only for firm matches. Clone size is shown for a subset of rows, as once, few, many or a class of expanded clone.

D: TRBD1
V: TRBV5-8
J: TRBJ2-7
size: few
length: 16
DNA: TGTGCCAGCAGCTATTTACAGGGGGCCTATCGGTACGAGCAGTACTTC
CDR3: CASSYLQGAYRYEQYF

D: -
V: TRBV6-5
J: TRBJ1-1
size: few
length: 14
DNA: TGTGCCAGCAGTTACAGTATCCGGGTAACTGAAGCTTTCTTT
CDR3: CASSYSIRVTEAFF

D: TRBD2
V: TRBV15
J: TRBJ2-1
size: -
length: 16
DNA: TGTGCCACCAGCAGAGATCTGAGCGGGGGGGCTAGGTGGGAGTTCTTC
CDR3: CATSRDLSGGARWEFF

D: -
V: TRBV6-4
J: TRBJ1-1
size: few
length: 14
DNA: TGTGCCAGCAGTGACTCGATGTCCGGGACAAAAGCTTTCTTT
CDR3: CASSDSMSGTKAFF

D: -
V: TRBV19
J: TRBJ2-7
size: -
length: 14
DNA: TGTGCCAGTAGTCCGGGACATCCAAACTACGAGCAGTACTTC
CDR3: CASSPGHPNYEQYF

D: -
V: TRBV28
J: TRBJ1-1
size: -
length: 15
DNA: TGTGCCAGCAGTACCGGGGGACCTTGGCGCACTGAAGCTTTCTTT
CDR3: CASSTGGPWRTEAFF

D: -
V: TRBV27
J: TRBJ1-2
size: -
length: 15
DNA: TGTGCCAGCAGCATAACAGGGAACGGTAACTATGGCTACACCTTC
CDR3: CASSITGNGNYGYTF

D: -
V: TRBV19
J: TRBJ1-1
size: -
length: 11
DNA: TGTGCTTCGGGGTTTCCCACTGAAGCTTTCTTT
CDR3: CASGFPTEAFF

D: -
V: TRBV10-1
J: TRBJ1-1
size: -
length: 14
DNA: TGCGCCAGCAGTGAAGGAGGGGGTAACACTGAAGCTTTCTTT
CDR3: CASSEGGGNTEAFF

D: -
V: TRBV7-8
J: TRBJ2-2
size: -
length: 15
DNA: TGTGCCAGCAGCTTAGACAGAGCGAACACCGGGGAGCTGTTTTTT
CDR3: CASSLDRANTGELFF

D: -
V: TRBV7-2
J: TRBJ2-5
size: -
length: 17
DNA: TGTGCCAGCAGCTTAGACCGGGGGTGGTTAAATGCGGAGACCCAGTACTTC
CDR3: CASSLDRGWLNAETQYF

D: -
V: TRBV6-1
J: TRBJ2-1
size: -
length: 15
DNA: TGTGCCAGCAGTAAAGGGACTTTTGGGGCAGATGAGCAGTTCTTC
CDR3: CASSKGTFGADEQFF

D: -
V: TRBV21-1
J: TRBJ2-7
size: few
length: 12
DNA: TGTGCCAGCTATAACAGGGATGCCGAGCAGTACTTC
CDR3: CASYNRDAEQYF

D: -
V: TRBV5-1
J: TRBJ2-5
size: -
length: 13
DNA: TGCGCCAGCAGCTTGGGGTCTACGGAGACCCAGTACTTC
CDR3: CASSLGSTETQYF

D: TRBD1
V: TRBV9
J: TRBJ1-3
size: -
length: 16
DNA: TGTGCCAGCAGCCCTAAGGACAGGGGCTCTGGAAACACCATATATTTT
CDR3: CASSPKDRGSGNTIYF

D: -
V: TRBV4-1
J: TRBJ2-1
size: once
length: 15
DNA: TGCGCCAGCAGCCAAGATCGGGCTACGGGCTGGGAGCAGTTCTTC
CDR3: CASSQDRATGWEQFF

D: -
V: TRBV25-1
J: TRBJ2-2
size: few
length: 13
DNA: TGTGCCGGCAGGGCACCGAACACCGGGGAGCTGTTTTTT
CDR3: CAGRAPNTGELFF

D: -
V: TRBV5-6
J: TRBJ2-7
size: once
length: 11
DNA: TGTGCCAGCAGCCTAAACAGCGAGCAGTACTTC
CDR3: CASSLNSEQYF

D: TRBD1
V: TRBV25-1
J: TRBJ1-4
size: -
length: 14
DNA: TGTGCCAGCAGTGACCGGGACAGGAATGAAAAACTGTTTTTT
CDR3: CASSDRDRNEKLFF

D: -
V: TRBV7-7
J: TRBJ1-1
size: -
length: 13
DNA: TGTGCTAGCAGCCTAGGACAGAACACTGAAGCTTTCTTT
CDR3: CASSLGQNTEAFF

D: TRBD1
V: TRBV9
J: TRBJ2-7
size: -
length: 14
DNA: TGTGCCAGCAGCGTAGGGACAGGCCACTACGAGCAGTACTTC
CDR3: CASSVGTGHYEQYF

D: -
V: TRBV28
J: TRBJ1-6
size: -
length: 14
DNA: TGTGCCAGCAGTGGGAAGGGAAATAATTCACCCCTCCACTTT
CDR3: CASSGKGNNSPLHF

D: -
V: TRBV5-1
J: TRBJ2-3
size: many
length: 15
DNA: TGCGCCAGCAGCTTGGAGGGGTTTGGTACAGATACGCAGTATTTT
CDR3: CASSLEGFGTDTQYF

D: -
V: TRBV7-2
J: TRBJ2-5
size: -
length: 15
DNA: TGTGCCAGCAGCCGGGGAACAGGGAACGAAGAGACCCAGTACTTC
CDR3: CASSRGTGNEETQYF

D: -
V: TRBV10-3
J: TRBJ2-1
size: -
length: 12
DNA: TGTGCCATCAACGGGGGAACCAATGAGCAGTTCTTC
CDR3: CAINGGTNEQFF

D: -
V: TRBV28
J: TRBJ2-5
size: -
length: 13
DNA: TGTGCCAGCGGAAGAGGGACACAAGAGACCCAGTACTTC
CDR3: CASGRGTQETQYF

D: -
V: TRBV20-1
J: TRBJ1-4
size: many
length: 11
DNA: TGCAGTGCCCGTGGAACCCAGGGACTGTTTTTT
CDR3: CSARGTQGLFF

D: -
V: TRBV19
J: TRBJ1-3
size: -
length: 12
DNA: TGTGCCAGTAGTACCTCTGGAAACACCATATATTTT
CDR3: CASSTSGNTIYF

D: TRBD1
V: TRBV15
J: TRBJ1-5
size: -
length: 17
DNA: TGTGCCACCAGCACAGAACAGGGGGCCCGTAGCAATCAGCCCCAGCATTTT
CDR3: CATSTEQGARSNQPQHF

D: -
V: TRBV19
J: TRBJ2-3
size: once
length: 16
DNA: TGTGCCAGTAGTATTAACACCAAGTCTATCACAGATACGCAGTATTTT
CDR3: CASSINTKSITDTQYF

D: -
V: TRBV9
J: TRBJ2-7
size: many
length: 13
DNA: TGTGCCAGCAGCGTAAAACCTGAGGGGGAGCAGTACTTC
CDR3: CASSVKPEGEQYF

D: TRBD2
V: TRBV10-2
J: TRBJ2-4
size: -
length: 15
DNA: TGCGCCAGCAGTGAGGGGACTAGCGCCAAAAACATTCAGTACTTC
CDR3: CASSEGTSAKNIQYF

D: -
V: TRBV5-1
J: TRBJ1-3
size: -
length: 16
DNA: TGCGCCAGCAGACCCCCGGGGGGGGGCTCTGGAAACACCATATATTTT
CDR3: CASRPPGGGSGNTIYF

D: TRBD1
V: TRBV19
J: TRBJ1-5
size: -
length: 13
DNA: TGTGCCAGTAGAGGACAGGGGGACCAGCCCCAGCATTTT
CDR3: CASRGQGDQPQHF

D: -
V: TRBV11-2
J: TRBJ2-7
size: -
length: 15
DNA: TGTGCCAGCAGCTTAGGGGGGCTCTTTTACTACGAGCAGTACTTC
CDR3: CASSLGGLFYYEQYF

D: -
V: TRBV10-2
J: TRBJ2-3
size: few
length: 17
DNA: TGCGCCAGCAGTGACTTAGTAGCTTGGCCGCAACGGAATACGCAGTATTTT
CDR3: CASSDLVAWPQRNTQYF

D: -
V: TRBV4-1
J: TRBJ1-6
size: -
length: 14
DNA: TGCGCCAGCAGCCAAGTAGGCCCTAATTCACCCCTCCACTTT
CDR3: CASSQVGPNSPLHF

D: -
V: TRBV7-9
J: TRBJ2-3
size: -
length: 16
DNA: TGTGCCAGCAGCTTAGGACCGAAGGGCAGCACAGATACGCAGTATTTT
CDR3: CASSLGPKGSTDTQYF

D: -
V: TRBV27
J: TRBJ2-1
size: -
length: 15
DNA: TGTGCCAGCAGTTTATCTTACCAGTCCTACAATGAGCAGTTCTTC
CDR3: CASSLSYQSYNEQFF

D: -
V: TRBV5-6
J: TRBJ2-6
size: -
length: 16
DNA: TGTGCCAGCAGGAGGGATCGGAACTCTGGGGCCAACGTCCTGACTTTC
CDR3: CASRRDRNSGANVLTF

D: -
V: TRBV11-2
J: TRBJ2-1
size: -
length: 15
DNA: TGTGCCAGCAGTCCCAATCTGGGCTCCTACAATGAGCAGTTCTTC
CDR3: CASSPNLGSYNEQFF

D: -
V: TRBV30
J: TRBJ1-1
size: few
length: 14
DNA: TGTGCCTGGAGTGCCGCCTGGCACCCCACTGAAGCTTTCTTT
CDR3: CAWSAAWHPTEAFF

D: -
V: TRBV5-1
J: TRBJ2-7
size: -
length: 14
DNA: TGCGCCAGCAGCTTGGGTAAGGTAGGCTACGAGCAGTACTTC
CDR3: CASSLGKVGYEQYF

D: -
V: TRBV9
J: TRBJ2-2
size: few
length: 14
DNA: TGTGCCAGCAGCGCGCGTCTTGGCACCGGGGAGCTGTTTTTT
CDR3: CASSARLGTGELFF

D: -
V: TRBV2
J: TRBJ2-7
size: -
length: 13
DNA: TGTGCCACCAGTTCACAGGGAATCTACCAGCAGTACTTC
CDR3: CATSSQGIYQQYF

D: -
V: TRBV5-1
J: TRBJ1-5
size: few
length: 13
DNA: TGCGCCAGCAGCCCCCTCCCGGGTCAGCCCCAGCATTTT
CDR3: CASSPLPGQPQHF

D: -
V: TRBV13
J: TRBJ2-5
size: -
length: 13
DNA: TGTGCCAGCAGCTTTACAGGAAGAGAGACCCAGTACTTC
CDR3: CASSFTGRETQYF

D: -
V: TRBV6-6
J: TRBJ2-1
size: -
length: 13
DNA: TGTGCCAGCAGTCAACAAGCTTACAATGAGCAGTTCTTC
CDR3: CASSQQAYNEQFF

D: -
V: TRBV19
J: TRBJ2-7
size: -
length: 15
DNA: TGTGCCAGTAGTTTCCAGCGGGCCATTGGATACGAGCAGTACTTC
CDR3: CASSFQRAIGYEQYF

D: -
V: TRBV11-2
J: TRBJ1-1
size: few
length: 13
DNA: TGTGCCAGCAGCCCACAACAGGGCTCTGAAGCTTTCTTT
CDR3: CASSPQQGSEAFF

D: -
V: TRBV10-3
J: TRBJ2-5
size: -
length: 12
DNA: TGTGCCATCAGTCGGGAACAAGAGACCCAGTACTTC
CDR3: CAISREQETQYF

D: -
V: TRBV2
J: TRBJ2-3
size: -
length: 15
DNA: TGTGCCAGCAGTGCGGGTTCCAGTTTCACAGATACGCAGTATTTT
CDR3: CASSAGSSFTDTQYF

D: TRBD2
V: TRBV6-1
J: TRBJ2-7
size: -
length: 13
DNA: TGTGCCAGCAGTGGCCTAGCGGGGGGCGAGCAGTACTTC
CDR3: CASSGLAGGEQYF

D: -
V: TRBV30
J: TRBJ1-2
size: -
length: 12
DNA: TGTGCCTGGGGCCAGGGTAACTATGGCTACACCTTC
CDR3: CAWGQGNYGYTF

D: TRBD2
V: TRBV5-1
J: TRBJ2-3
size: -
length: 16
DNA: TGCGCCAGCAGCCCGACGACTAGCGGAGGTAGGGATACGCAGTATTTT
CDR3: CASSPTTSGGRDTQYF